Listed below are T cell receptor beta chains from one sample, sequenced in a study of blood T cells in healthy people across ages. TCRdb reprocessed the 5' RACE reads via MiXCR and lists one record per CDR3 protein. The table includes over 600,000 distinct CDR3 sequences, 35% to 50% detected once. Input material: blood. The receptor source for this set is an elderly man in good health. CDR3s include the opening cysteine and the closing phenylalanine or tryptophan. The order of the fields is D gene, J gene, V gene, clone size, CDR3 protein, CDR3 DNA. A D gene is named only where the DNA matches it firmly. Clone size appears in some rows only: once, few, many, or a class for an expanded clone.

TRBD2,TRBJ2-1,TRBV6-2/TRBV6-3,many,CASSYLGGGYNEQFF,TGTGCCAGCAGTTACCTGGGCGGGGGCTACAATGAGCAGTTCTTC
.,TRBJ1-2,TRBV7-9,few,CASSLGSGRGYTF,TGTGCCAGCAGCTTAGGTTCAGGGCGAGGCTACACCTTC
TRBD1,TRBJ1-4,TRBV4-3,.,CASARDRRNEKLFF,TGCGCCAGCGCTAGGGACAGGAGAAATGAAAAACTGTTTTTT
.,TRBJ1-2,TRBV20-1,few,CSARAGDGGYGYTF,TGCAGTGCTAGAGCTGGTGATGGGGGCTATGGCTACACCTTC
TRBD2,TRBJ2-1,TRBV24-1,.,CATSDFSSGGVFHYNEQFF,TGTGCCACCAGTGATTTTAGTAGCGGGGGGGTCTTTCACTACAATGAGCAGTTCTTC
.,TRBJ1-2,TRBV20-1,.,CSARDWARRNYGYTF,TGCAGTGCTAGAGATTGGGCCAGAAGAAACTATGGCTACACCTTC
TRBD1,TRBJ1-5,TRBV6-1,few,CASRETGGFSQPQHF,TGTGCCAGCAGGGAGACAGGGGGTTTCAGTCAGCCCCAGCATTTT
TRBD1,TRBJ2-6,TRBV7-2,few,CASSSRGTGATSGANVLTF,TGTGCCAGCAGTTCTAGGGGGACAGGGGCGACCTCTGGGGCCAACGTCCTGACTTTC
.,TRBJ2-5,TRBV3-1,few,CASSQDQETQYF,TGTGCCAGCAGCCAAGATCAAGAGACCCAGTACTTC
.,TRBJ2-1,TRBV6-5,.,CASSDSQVQETQFF,TGTGCCAGCAGTGACTCCCAGGTCCAAGAGACCCAGTTCTTC
TRBD1,TRBJ1-2,TRBV3-1,few,CASSQEQGVGGYTF,TGTGCCAGCAGCCAAGAGCAGGGGGTTGGTGGCTACACCTTC
TRBD1,TRBJ2-3,TRBV12-3/TRBV12-4,.,CASSYPGQGRTDTQYF,TGTGCCAGCAGTTATCCGGGACAGGGTCGCACAGATACGCAGTATTTT
TRBD1,TRBJ2-7,TRBV3-1,.,CASSQPRDRSSFEQYF,TGTGCCAGCAGCCAGCCTCGGGACAGGTCCTCCTTCGAGCAGTACTTC
.,TRBJ1-5,TRBV6-2/TRBV6-3,once,CASSYLAFSNQPQHF,TGTGCCAGCAGTTACTTGGCGTTTAGCAATCAGCCCCAGCATTTT
.,TRBJ2-5,TRBV29-1,many,CSAAPGTRETQYF,TGCAGCGCCGCCCCCGGGACCCGAGAGACCCAGTACTTC
.,TRBJ1-2,TRBV18,.,CASSPSATGSFSYGYTF,TGTGCCAGCTCACCGTCAGCTACAGGATCCTTCTCCTATGGCTACACCTTC
.,TRBJ2-3,TRBV12-3/TRBV12-4,many,CASSQMISTDTQYF,TGTGCCAGCAGTCAAATGATCTCCACAGATACGCAGTATTTT
TRBD1,TRBJ1-5,TRBV20-1,once,CSARTGGNNQPQHF,TGCAGTGCTAGAACAGGGGGTAACAATCAGCCCCAGCATTTT
.,TRBJ2-3,TRBV2,.,CASSDIGRDTDTQYF,TGTGCCAGCAGTGATATAGGCAGAGACACAGATACGCAGTATTTT
.,TRBJ1-1,TRBV11-2,.,CASSRPGLRTEAFF,TGTGCCAGCAGCCGCCCAGGGTTAAGGACTGAAGCTTTCTTT
.,TRBJ1-4,TRBV25-1,.,CANDTGGLREKLFF,TGTGCCAACGATACCGGGGGGCTTCGGGAAAAACTGTTTTTT
.,TRBJ2-7,TRBV3-1,.,CASSPPPKGWIYEQYF,TGTGCCAGCAGCCCTCCCCCGAAGGGTTGGATTTACGAGCAGTACTTC
.,TRBJ2-3,TRBV6-2/TRBV6-3,few,CASSYFRAGEDTQYF,TGTGCCAGCAGTTACTTTCGGGCAGGGGAGGATACGCAGTATTTT
.,TRBJ2-7,TRBV6-6,few,CASSYPSLTTNYEQYF,TGTGCCAGCAGTTACCCTAGTCTAACTACTAATTACGAGCAGTACTTC
.,TRBJ2-3,TRBV29-1,.,CSVRPGGTDTQYF,TGCAGCGTACGGCCGGGGGGCACAGATACGCAGTATTTT
.,TRBJ2-7,TRBV20-1,.,CSAGDQASTYEQYF,TGCAGTGCTGGAGATCAGGCTAGCACTTACGAGCAGTACTTC
.,TRBJ2-3,TRBV5-4,.,CASSFSGLSADTQYF,TGTGCCAGCAGCTTCTCGGGACTTTCAGCAGATACGCAGTATTTT
.,TRBJ2-7,TRBV29-1,.,CSVELEAIGDYEQYF,TGCAGCGTTGAGTTAGAGGCTATAGGTGACTACGAGCAGTACTTC
TRBD2,TRBJ2-3,TRBV4-3,many,CASSQGLAGTDTQYF,TGCGCCAGCAGCCAAGGACTAGCGGGCACAGATACGCAGTATTTT
.,TRBJ1-4,TRBV2,few,CASSERAGTNEKLFF,TGTGCCAGCAGTGAACGGGCGGGGACTAATGAAAAACTGTTTTTT